One and the same sample provided the 5 T cell receptor beta chains below, sequenced in a study of blood T cell repertoires in COVID-19. TCRdb's table, derived via immunoSEQ multiplex PCR, lists solely in-frame clones and lacks some. The sample has more than 400,000 clones; 80% to 90% are singletons. Input material: peripheral blood. The source is a human donor in a cohort sampled during active COVID-19.

The chain has TRBV7-3 and TRBJ2-5; TRBD1 agrees at 7 bases. Looked up from germline, CDR1 is SGHTA and CDR2 is FQGTGA. The V and J ends lost 5 bases and 4 bases, in that order; junction bases with no gene match: 4. This CDR3 contains 13 residues. CDR3 protein: CASSSRTGETQYF. CDR3 DNA sequence: TGTGCCAGCAGCAGCCGGACAGGAGAGACCCAGTACTTC.

The V and J genes are TRBV2 and TRBJ1-3; perhaps TRBD1 as D (5 bases). Germline V CDR1 and CDR2: SNHLY, FYNNEI. Trimming cost V 2 bases and J 8 bases, with 10 bases left between them. This CDR3 comprises 13 residues. This CDR3 is CASSETRVYTIYF. The CDR3 coding sequence is TGTGCCAGCAGTGAAACCAGGGTATACACCATATATTTT.

The genes are TRBV27 and TRBJ2-7; 11 bases are shared with TRBD1. The ends lost 2 bases at V and 7 bases at J; junction bases unmatched: 1. This CDR3 spans 13 amino acids. CDR1 is MNHEY and CDR2 is SMNVEV in the germline V gene (reference sequence). CDR3 DNA sequence: TGTGCCAGCAGTTTACGGGACAGGGGGGAGCAGTACTTC. It specifies CASSLRDRGEQYF.

The table lists this clone with a few counts. As the CDR3 is not closed by the conserved phenylalanine or tryptophan, this likely results from a read error. It is unclear where the CDR3 begins or ends on the DNA, so no DNA is shown, and the CDR3 is as TCRdb lists it. This chain uses TRBV6-1 with TRBJ1-2. CDR1 is MNHNS and CDR2 is SASEGT in the germline V gene. Ends included, the CDR3 has 16 residues. The CDR3 loop is CASSEARSGDDPLLSL.

This chain uses TRBV30 with TRBJ1-2, with 9 bases lining up with TRBD1. Germline V gene lookup returns CDR1 GTSNPN and CDR2 SVGIG (reference sequence). V lost 0 bases, J lost 6 bases, and 2 bases stayed unmatched. The CDR3 totals 13 residues. The CDR3 region has the DNA TGTGCCTGGAGTGTCGGGACAGGGAATGGCTACACCTTC. This encodes CAWSVGTGNGYTF.